A single sample gave rise to the 25 T cell receptor beta chains below, sequenced in a study of blood T cells in healthy people across ages (dated by TCRdb to about 2015). Library construction relied on 5' RACE. TCRdb names Illumina HiSeq 2500 as the instrument used. The second PCR ran for roughly 6 to 11 cycles and used a J-beta primer mix along with a sample-barcoded 5' primer. Starting from the raw public reads, TCRdb applied fastp trimming at Q25, assembled clones with MiXCR and retained in-frame beta chains. Rows with a matching CDR3 protein are joined into one entry that keeps the most common DNA and genes. Present in this sample are approximately 1.5 million distinct CDR3 sequences, roughly 43% of which were seen just once. The top ten clonotypes cover around 4% of the sample. Material for sequencing was blood. The receptors derive from a young woman in good health.

Concerning this clonotype itself: Germline and junction disagree at one end, which may indicate a read error. The V call is TRBV29-1, the J call TRBJ1-2; a weak D match, TRBD1 (5 bases). The CDR3 loop spans 13 amino acids. Looked up from germline, CDR1 is SQVTM and CDR2 is ANQGSEA. As DNA, the CDR3 is TGCGGCGTTGAACCAATCGGGGGTCTGGGCTACACCTTC. Protein product: CGVEPIGGLGYTF.

The V gene is TRBV6-5, the J gene TRBJ2-2; D remains unclear. The germline V gene encodes CDR1 MNHEY and CDR2 SVGAGI. V lost 0 bases to trimming and J lost 4 bases, with 9 bases between them. The CDR3 is 15 residues long. The CDR3 DNA reads as TGTGCCAGCAGTTACTCCCAAGGGTTCACCGGGGAGCTGTTTTTT. It encodes CASSYSQGFTGELFF.

This clonotype showed up just a few times. The rearrangement links TRBV7-9 to TRBJ2-7; maybe TRBD2 (5 bases). Looked up from germline, CDR1 is SEHNR and CDR2 is FQNEAQ (reference sequence). The germline V and J ends were trimmed by 1 base and 5 bases, with 12 bases remaining between them. The CDR3 sequence is 14 residues long. Written as DNA, the CDR3 is TGTGCCAGCAGCTTAGTGGCTAGCTTCCACGAGCAGTACTTC. This codes for CASSLVASFHEQYF.

This clonotype was observed a handful of times. CDR3 amino acids: CASSLDGGLNNEQFF. CDR3 DNA: TGTGCCAGCAGTTTAGACGGGGGGCTCAACAATGAGCAGTTCTTC. The rearrangement joins TRBV12-3 or TRBV12-4 to TRBJ2-1; D perhaps matches TRBD2 (7 bases). Trimming removed 1 base from V and 5 bases from J, with 12 bases in between. The CDR3 spans 15 residues.

In this sample, this clonotype turned up a few times. The rearrangement uses TRBV5-5 and TRBJ2-1, with no clear D. This CDR3 has 15 amino acids. Germline V CDR1 and CDR2: SGHKS, YYEKEE (reference sequence). V was pared by 0 bases and J by 1 base, with 8 bases between. The CDR3 loop reads CASSLVGLSYNEQFF. Written as DNA, the CDR3 is TGTGCCAGCAGCTTGGTAGGCCTATCCTACAATGAGCAGTTCTTC.

The V call is TRBV20-1, the J call TRBJ1-2; the D gene is possibly TRBD1 (6 bases). The V end was cut by 8 bases, the J end by 7 bases, with 20 bases between. CDR1 is DFQATT, CDR2 SNEGSKA, per germline (reference sequence). CDR3 length: 13 residues. CDR3: CSTWKQGRGGYTF. The CDR3 bases are TGCAGTACATGGAAACAGGGTCGGGGTGGCTACACCTTC.

A few counts support this clonotype. The chain has TRBV4-2 and TRBJ1-2; no clear D. Per germline, CDR1 LGHNA and CDR2 YNFKEQ. The ends were cut back, 1 base at V and 1 base at J, with 16 bases in the middle. The CDR3 extends over 17 amino acids. This CDR3 reads CASSQGGTAQINYGYTF. For the CDR3, the DNA is TGTGCCAGCAGCCAAGGGGGAACAGCCCAGATTAACTATGGCTACACCTTC.

This clonotype has just a few counts. The rearrangement joins TRBV6-6 to TRBJ1-2, with 10 bases identical to TRBD1. CDR1 is MNHNY and CDR2 is SVGAGI in the germline V gene (reference sequence). Losses at the gene ends were 3 bases for V and 2 bases for J; bases not matched to a gene: 6. CDR3 length equals 16 residues. Written as DNA, the CDR3 is TGTGCCAGCAGTTATCAGACAGGGGGCTGGAACTATGGCTACACCTTC. This gives the protein CASSYQTGGWNYGYTF.

This clonotype was seen more than once but under ten times. Compared with germline, one end of the junction differs, possibly owing to a read error. The rearrangement links TRBV20-1 to TRBJ2-1; D ambiguous. The CDR3 covers 10 residues. The germline V gene has CDR1 DFQATT and CDR2 SNEGSKA (reference sequence). CDR3 DNA: TGCAGTGCTAGCAATAATGCGCAGTTCTTC. This translates into CSASNNAQFF.

This chain joins TRBV7-3 and TRBJ2-5; possibly TRBD2 for D (5 bases). V shed 4 bases and J shed 13 bases, with 19 bases lying between them. The CDR3 runs to 13 residues. Germline lookup yields CDR1 SGHTA and CDR2 FQGTGA. The CDR3 loop reads CASSSNRDPPLYF. The CDR3 DNA follows: TGTGCCAGCAGCTCCAACCGGGATCCCCCCTTGTACTTC. The full variable domain, its missing parts supplied by reference TRBV7-3 and TRBJ2-5, is GAGVSQTPSNKVTEKGKYVELRCDPISGHTALYWYRQSLGQGPEFLIYFQGTGAADDSGLPNDRFFAVRPEGSVSTLKIQRTERGDSAVYLCASSSNRDPPLYFGPGTRLLVL.

The chain has TRBV20-1 and TRBJ2-3; D unclear. CDR1 DFQATT and CDR2 SNEGSKA come from the germline V gene (reference sequence). This CDR3 has 11 residues. The CDR3 bases are TGCAGCGGGCGCCGTTCCGATACGCAGTATTTT. Its protein is CSGRRSDTQYF.

This clonotype has a count of ten or more. The rearrangement joins TRBV9 to TRBJ2-3; no reliable D call. The length of the CDR3 is 12 residues. Germline CDR1 is SGDLS and CDR2 is YYNGEE. V was clipped by 5 bases and J by 4 bases, with 8 bases between them. Here the CDR3 reads CASSVGADTQYF. As DNA, the CDR3 is TGTGCCAGCAGTGTTGGGGCAGATACGCAGTATTTT.

This rearrangement joins TRBV12-3 or TRBV12-4 to TRBJ2-4; D is possibly TRBD1 (6 bases). The CDR3 has 12 amino acids. The germline V and J ends were trimmed by 6 bases and 13 bases, with 16 bases remaining between them. The DNA for the CDR3 is TGTGCCAGCAGCCGAACAGGGATTGAGCAGTACTTC. It specifies CASSRTGIEQYF.

V is TRBV20-1 and J is TRBJ1-5, with 9 bases that match TRBD1. The junction had 7 bases not matched to a gene; V was cut back by 6 bases and J by 4 bases. CDR1 is DFQATT and CDR2 is SNEGSKA in the germline V gene (reference sequence). The CDR3 covers 14 residues. CDR3 in DNA: TGCAGTGCGAAGAATGACAGGGGGAATCAGCCCCAGCATTTT. Its protein is CSAKNDRGNQPQHF.

This clonotype was picked up one time. This rearrangement joins TRBV5-1 to TRBJ2-5; D is unresolved. This CDR3 is 12 amino acids long. The V and J ends lost 2 bases and 5 bases respectively, with 7 bases between them. In germline, CDR1 is SGHRS, CDR2 YFSETQ. The CDR3 here is CASSFAYETQYF. In DNA form, the CDR3 reads TGCGCCAGCAGCTTTGCCTATGAGACCCAGTACTTC.

This clonotype was detected a few times. The gene calls are TRBV20-1 and TRBJ1-2, with 8 bases fitting TRBD1. V dropped 5 bases and J dropped 2; count of bases not matched to a gene: 7. The V gene's germline CDR1 is DFQATT and CDR2 SNEGSKA (reference sequence). The CDR3 consists of 14 residues. CDR3 residues: CSAGPAGGNYGYTF. CDR3 nucleotides: TGCAGTGCTGGCCCAGCAGGGGGCAACTATGGCTACACCTTC.

On this clonotype: A read error may produce the germline difference seen at one junction end. The rearrangement links TRBV6-6 to TRBJ2-1; tentatively, D is TRBD2 (5 bases). The CDR3 covers 15 residues. Germline V gene data show CDR1 as MNHNY and CDR2 as SVGAGI (reference sequence). CDR3 DNA sequence: TGTGCCAGCAGTTATGGGAGAGCCTTTGACAATGGGCAGTTCTTC. Translating it yields CASSYGRAFDNGQFF.

The CDR3 region has the DNA TGTGCCAGCAGCTTACTCGCTTCCGGGGAGCTGTTTTTT. Protein product: CASSLLASGELFF. This chain uses TRBV7-3 with TRBJ2-2, with D hard to call. Between the trimmed V and J ends, which lost 2 bases and 6 bases, there was a span of 7 bases. Germline loops: CDR1 SGHTA, CDR2 FQGTGA. This CDR3 is 13 amino acids long.

The chain combines TRBV14 with TRBJ2-5; D might be TRBD1 (6 bases). V was clipped by 3 bases and J by 5 bases, with 13 bases between them. The CDR3 loop spans 14 amino acids. Per germline, CDR1 SGHDN and CDR2 FVKESK. In DNA form, the CDR3 reads TGTGCCAGCAGCCACAGGGGTGGATGGGAGACCCAGTACTTC. It yields the protein CASSHRGGWETQYF.

The V call is TRBV4-1, the J call TRBJ2-3; D remains ambiguous. The germline CDR1 and CDR2 sequences are MGHRA and YSYEKL. CDR3 length: 12 residues. V dropped 3 bases and J dropped 5 bases, with 6 bases sitting between them. The CDR3 is CASSHMLDTQYF. The CDR3 region has the DNA TGCGCCAGCAGCCACATGTTAGATACGCAGTATTTT.

In its sample, this clonotype was seen a few times. The V gene is TRBV29-1, the J gene TRBJ2-1; D is perhaps TRBD1 (6 bases). The V gene's germline CDR1 is SQVTM and CDR2 ANQGSEA. V shed 6 bases and J shed 5 bases, with 17 bases lying between them. This CDR3 is 14 amino acids long. The CDR3 is CSVINRVGNNEQFF. CDR3 DNA sequence: TGCAGCGTCATTAACAGGGTGGGAAACAATGAGCAGTTCTTC.

The chain uses TRBV6-5 and TRBJ2-7; weak D call: TRBD2 (5 bases). In germline, CDR1 is MNHEY, CDR2 SVGAGI. Trimming took 5 bases from V and 12 from J, leaving 20 bases between them. The CDR3 contains 13 residues. The CDR3 DNA is TGTGCCAGCAGTGACGGGGTTGGACGAGTTCGGTACTTC. Its translation is CASSDGVGRVRYF.

This CDR3 reads CASSPAESSYEQYF. Written as DNA, the CDR3 is TGTGCCAGCAGCCCCGCAGAGAGCTCCTACGAGCAGTACTTC. This rearrangement joins TRBV4-2 to TRBJ2-7; no firm D call. The CDR3 spans 14 residues. Germline CDR1 reads LGHNA; CDR2 reads YNFKEQ. The V end lost 4 bases, the J end lost 0 bases, and 10 bases lay between the germline ends.

The chain carries TRBV29-1 and TRBJ1-1; D possibly corresponds to TRBD1 (6 bases). CDR1 is SQVTM and CDR2 is ANQGSEA in the germline V gene. This CDR3 spans 13 amino acids. V shed 6 bases and J shed 0 bases, with 11 bases lying between them. CDR3 region: CSVSGAMNTEAFF. The DNA for the CDR3 is TGCAGCGTCTCAGGGGCGATGAACACTGAAGCTTTCTTT.

This clonotype was counted only a few times. The rearrangement links TRBV6-1 to TRBJ1-2; TRBD1 might be the D (5 bases). The V and J ends lost 6 bases and 4 bases respectively, with 12 bases between them. CDR1 and CDR2 from the germline V gene are MNHNS and SASEGT. The CDR3 is 13 residues long. The DNA for the CDR3 is TGTGCCAGCAGCAACCGGGACCCCTATGGCTACACCTTC. Translated: CASSNRDPYGYTF.